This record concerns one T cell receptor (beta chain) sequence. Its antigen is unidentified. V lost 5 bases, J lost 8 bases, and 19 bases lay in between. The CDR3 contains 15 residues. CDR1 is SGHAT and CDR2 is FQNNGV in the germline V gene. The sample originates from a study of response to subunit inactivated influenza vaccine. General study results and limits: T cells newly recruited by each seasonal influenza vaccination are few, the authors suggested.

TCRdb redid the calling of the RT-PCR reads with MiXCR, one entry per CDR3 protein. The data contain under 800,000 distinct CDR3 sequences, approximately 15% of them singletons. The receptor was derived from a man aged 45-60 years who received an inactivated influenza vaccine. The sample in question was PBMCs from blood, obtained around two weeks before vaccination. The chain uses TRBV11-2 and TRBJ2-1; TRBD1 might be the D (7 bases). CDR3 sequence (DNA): TGTGCCAGCAGCCTGCGGACAGGAGGGTTCTATGAGCAGTTCTTC. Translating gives CASSLRTGGFYEQFF.